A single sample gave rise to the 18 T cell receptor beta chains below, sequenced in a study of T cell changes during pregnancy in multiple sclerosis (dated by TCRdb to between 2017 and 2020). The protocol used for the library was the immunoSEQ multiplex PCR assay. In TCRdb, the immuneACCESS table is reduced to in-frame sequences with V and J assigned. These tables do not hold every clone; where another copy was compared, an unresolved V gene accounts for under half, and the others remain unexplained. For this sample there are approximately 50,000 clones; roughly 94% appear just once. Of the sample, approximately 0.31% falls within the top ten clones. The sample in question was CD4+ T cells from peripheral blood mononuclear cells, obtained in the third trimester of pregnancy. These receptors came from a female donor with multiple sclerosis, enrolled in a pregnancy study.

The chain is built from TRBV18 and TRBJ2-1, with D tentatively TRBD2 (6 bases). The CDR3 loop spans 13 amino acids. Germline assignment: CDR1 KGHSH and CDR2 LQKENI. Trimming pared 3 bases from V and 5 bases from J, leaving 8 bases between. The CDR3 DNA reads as TGTGCCAGCTCACCGGGACTTAACAATGAGCAGTTCTTC. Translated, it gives CASSPGLNNEQFF.

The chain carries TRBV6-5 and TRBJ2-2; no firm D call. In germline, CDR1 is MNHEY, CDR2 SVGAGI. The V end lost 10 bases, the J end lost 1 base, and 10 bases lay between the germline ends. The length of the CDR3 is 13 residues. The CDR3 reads CANSPLNTGELFF. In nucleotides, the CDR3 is TGTGCCAACAGCCCCCTGAACACCGGGGAGCTGTTTTTT.

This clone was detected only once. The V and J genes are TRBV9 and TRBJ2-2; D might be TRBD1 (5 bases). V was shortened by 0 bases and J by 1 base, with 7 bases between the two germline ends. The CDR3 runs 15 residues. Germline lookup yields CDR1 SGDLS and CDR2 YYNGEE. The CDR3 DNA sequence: TGTGCCAGCAGCGTAGGGGGCGTGAACACCGGGGAGCTGTTTTTT. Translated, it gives CASSVGGVNTGELFF. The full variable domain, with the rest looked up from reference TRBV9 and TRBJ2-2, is DSGVTQTPKHLITATGQRVTLRCSPRSGDLSVYWYQQSLDQGLQFLIQYYNGEERAKGNILERFSAQQFPDLHSELNLSSLELGDSALYFCASSVGGVNTGELFFGEGSRLTVL.

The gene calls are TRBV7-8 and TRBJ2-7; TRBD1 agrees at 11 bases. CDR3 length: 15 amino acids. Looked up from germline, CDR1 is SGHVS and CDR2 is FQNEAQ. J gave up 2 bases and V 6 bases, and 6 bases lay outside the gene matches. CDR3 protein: CASSAGTGGTYEQYF. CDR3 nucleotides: TGTGCCAGCAGTGCCGGGACAGGGGGTACCTACGAGCAGTACTTC.

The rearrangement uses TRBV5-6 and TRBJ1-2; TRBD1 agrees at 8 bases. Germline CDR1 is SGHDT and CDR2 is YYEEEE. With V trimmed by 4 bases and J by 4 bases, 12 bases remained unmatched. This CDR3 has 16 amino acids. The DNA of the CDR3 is TGTGCCAGCAGCGTCAAGGGACAGGTTAACCTCTATGGCTACACCTTC. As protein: CASSVKGQVNLYGYTF.

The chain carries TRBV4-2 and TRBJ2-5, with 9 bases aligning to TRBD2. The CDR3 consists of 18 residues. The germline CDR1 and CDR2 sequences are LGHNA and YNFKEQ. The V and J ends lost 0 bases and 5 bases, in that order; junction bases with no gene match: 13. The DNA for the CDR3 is TGTGCCAGCAGCCAAGATATAGGAAGACTAGCGGCCAAGGAGACCCAGTACTTC. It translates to CASSQDIGRLAAKETQYF.

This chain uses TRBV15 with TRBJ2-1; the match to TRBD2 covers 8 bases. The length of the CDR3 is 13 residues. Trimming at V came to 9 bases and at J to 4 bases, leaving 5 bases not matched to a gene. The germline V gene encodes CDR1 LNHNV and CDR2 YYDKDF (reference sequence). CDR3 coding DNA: TGTGCCACTTCGGGGGGGCCTTACAATGAGCAGTTCTTC. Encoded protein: CATSGGPYNEQFF.

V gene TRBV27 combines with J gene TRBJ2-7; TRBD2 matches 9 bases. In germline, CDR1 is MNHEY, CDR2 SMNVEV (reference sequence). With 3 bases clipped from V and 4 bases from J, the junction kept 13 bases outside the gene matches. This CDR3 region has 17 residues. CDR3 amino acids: CASSFKPPGLATYEQYF. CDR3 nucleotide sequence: TGTGCCAGCAGTTTCAAACCACCGGGACTAGCTACTTACGAGCAGTACTTC.

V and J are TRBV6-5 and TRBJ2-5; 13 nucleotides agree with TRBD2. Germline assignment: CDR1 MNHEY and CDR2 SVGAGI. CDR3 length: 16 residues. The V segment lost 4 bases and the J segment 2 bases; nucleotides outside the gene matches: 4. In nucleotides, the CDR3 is TGTGCCAGCAGTTGGGGACTAGCGGGAACACAAGAGACCCAGTACTTC. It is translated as CASSWGLAGTQETQYF.

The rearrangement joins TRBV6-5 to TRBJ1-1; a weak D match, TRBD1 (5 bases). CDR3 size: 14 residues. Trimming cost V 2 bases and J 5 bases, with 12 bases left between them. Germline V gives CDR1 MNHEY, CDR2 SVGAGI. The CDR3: CASSYLREGTEAFF. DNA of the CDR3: TGTGCCAGCAGTTACCTCAGGGAGGGGACTGAAGCTTTCTTT.

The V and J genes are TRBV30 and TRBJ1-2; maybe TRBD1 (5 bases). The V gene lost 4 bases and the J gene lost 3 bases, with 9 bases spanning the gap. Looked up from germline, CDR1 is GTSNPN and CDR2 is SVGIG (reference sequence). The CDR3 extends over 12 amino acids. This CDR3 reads CAWTPGDYGYTF. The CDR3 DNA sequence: TGTGCCTGGACACCGGGGGACTATGGCTACACCTTC.

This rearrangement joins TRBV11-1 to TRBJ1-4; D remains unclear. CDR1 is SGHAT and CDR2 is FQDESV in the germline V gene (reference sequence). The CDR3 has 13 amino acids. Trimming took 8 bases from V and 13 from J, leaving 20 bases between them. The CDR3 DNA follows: TGTGCCAGCGACAAGGTGCGAGGGCTCAGACTGTTTTTT. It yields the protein CASDKVRGLRLFF.

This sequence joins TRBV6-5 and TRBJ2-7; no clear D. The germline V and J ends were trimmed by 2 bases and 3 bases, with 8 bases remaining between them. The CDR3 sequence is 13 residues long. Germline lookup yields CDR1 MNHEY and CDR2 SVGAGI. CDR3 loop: CASSYLSGYEQYF. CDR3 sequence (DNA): TGTGCCAGCAGTTACCTCTCAGGCTACGAGCAGTACTTC.

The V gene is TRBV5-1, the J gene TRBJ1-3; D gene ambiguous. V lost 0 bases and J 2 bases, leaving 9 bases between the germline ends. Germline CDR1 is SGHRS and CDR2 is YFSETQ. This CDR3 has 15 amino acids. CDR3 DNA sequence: TGCGCCAGCAGCTTGGGGTCGGGGACTGGAAACACCATATATTTT. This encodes CASSLGSGTGNTIYF. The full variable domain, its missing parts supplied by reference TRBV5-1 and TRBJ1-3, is KAGVTQTPRYLIKTRGQQVTLSCSPISGHRSVSWYQQTPGQGLQFLFEYFSETQRNKGNFPGRFSGRQFSNSRSEMNVSTLELGDSALYLCASSLGSGTGNTIYFGEGSWLTVV.

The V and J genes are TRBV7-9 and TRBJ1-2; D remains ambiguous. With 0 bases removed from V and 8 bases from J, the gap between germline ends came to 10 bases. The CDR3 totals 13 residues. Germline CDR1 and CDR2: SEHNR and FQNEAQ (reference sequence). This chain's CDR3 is CASSLAGAQGYTF. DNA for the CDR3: TGTGCCAGCAGCTTAGCGGGAGCTCAGGGCTACACCTTC. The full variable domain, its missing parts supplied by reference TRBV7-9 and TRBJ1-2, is DTGVSQNPRHKITKRGQNVTFRCDPISEHNRLYWYRQTLGQGPEFLTYFQNEAQLEKSRLLSDRFSAERPKGSFSTLEIQRTEQGDSAMYLCASSLAGAQGYTFGSGTRLTVV.

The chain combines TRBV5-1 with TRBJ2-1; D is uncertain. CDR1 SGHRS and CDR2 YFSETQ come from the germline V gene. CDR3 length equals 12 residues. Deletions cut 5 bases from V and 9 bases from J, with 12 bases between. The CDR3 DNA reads TGCGCCAGCAGTCTTGAACGCAGTGAGCAGTTCTTC. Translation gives CASSLERSEQFF.

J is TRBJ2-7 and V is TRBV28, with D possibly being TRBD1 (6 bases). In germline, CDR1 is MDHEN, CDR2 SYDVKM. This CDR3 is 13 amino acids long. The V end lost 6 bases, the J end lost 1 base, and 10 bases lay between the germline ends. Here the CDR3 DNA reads TGTGCCAGCAGGACTACAGGGTCCTACGAGCAGTACTTC. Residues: CASRTTGSYEQYF.

The CDR3 here is CASSLTSGTGVSPLHF. The DNA of the CDR3 is TGTGCCAGCAGCTTAACCTCCGGGACAGGGGTTTCACCCCTCCACTTT. J is TRBJ1-6 and V is TRBV7-2; 10 bases are a match to TRBD1. J lost 9 bases, V lost 2 bases, and 7 bases had no gene match. Looked up from germline, CDR1 is SGHTA and CDR2 is FQGNSA. The CDR3 consists of 16 residues.